These T cell receptor beta chains were read from a single sample in a study of regulatory T cells in long-lasting Graves disease. TCRdb redid the calling of the multiplex PCR reads with MiXCR, one entry per CDR3 protein. In the table there are around 460,000 distinct CDR3 sequences, approximately 23% of which are singletons. The starting material was peripheral blood mononuclear cells (PBMCs), obtained when the disease was refractory, from a patient treated with antithyroid drugs. All receptors come from a female donor with Graves disease. Each CDR3 is given with its conserved first and last residue. The order of the fields is clone size, J gene, D gene, V gene, CDR3 DNA, CDR3 protein. D genes are given only for firm matches. Part of the rows lack a size; the others show once, few, many or a class for expanded clones.

few TRBJ1-2 TRBD1 TRBV13 TGTGCCAGCAGCTCCCGACAGGGCAGCGGCTACACCTTC CASSSRQGSGYTF
many TRBJ1-1 - TRBV7-9 TGTGCCAGCAGCTCCACCCGGGTAGGGTGGAACACTGAAGCTTTCTTT CASSSTRVGWNTEAFF
few TRBJ2-5 TRBD1 TRBV11-3 TGTGCCAGCAGCTTAGAACAGGGGGAGACCCAGTACTTC CASSLEQGETQYF
many TRBJ1-1 - TRBV25-1 TGTGCCAGCAGTGCGGGTGACAGCACTGAAGCTTTCTTT CASSAGDSTEAFF
many TRBJ1-2 - TRBV27 TGTGCCAGCAGTTTATCCGGACTTGACTATGGCTACACCTTC CASSLSGLDYGYTF
- TRBJ2-1 - TRBV28 TGTGCCAGCAGTCCCGGAAGCGGACCCTACAATGAGCAGTTCTTC CASSPGSGPYNEQFF
- TRBJ2-1 TRBD2 TRBV30 TGTGCCTGGATACGGCGGGAGAATGAGCAGTTCTTC CAWIRRENEQFF
few TRBJ1-5 - TRBV5-6 TGTGCCAGCCAGCTAGCCAAGGGGAATCAGCCCCAGCATTTT CASQLAKGNQPQHF
many TRBJ2-7 TRBD1 TRBV7-2 TGTGCCAGCAGCTCGCAGACAGGGGGCGGCTACGAGCAGTACTTC CASSSQTGGGYEQYF
- TRBJ1-6 TRBD1 TRBV4-1 TGCGCCAGCAGCCAAGATCCCAGGGACAGGCGGAATTCACCCCTCCACTTT CASSQDPRDRRNSPLHF
many TRBJ1-5 - TRBV28 TGTGCCAGCAGTCATGGGTTGCAGAGACGAAGCAATCAGCCCCAGCATTTT CASSHGLQRRSNQPQHF
many TRBJ1-2 - TRBV6-2/TRBV6-3 TGTGCCAGCAGTTACTCCCTTTTCCGACGGAGCTATGGCTACACCTTC CASSYSLFRRSYGYTF
- TRBJ2-2 - TRBV24-1 TGTGCCACCAGTGATACAGGGATGTCCGGGGAGCTGTTTTTT CATSDTGMSGELFF
- TRBJ2-2 - TRBV30 TGTGCCTGGACGGTGGGCGCGAACACCGGGGAGCTGTTTTTT CAWTVGANTGELFF
- TRBJ1-3 TRBD1 TRBV6-1 TGTGCCAGCAGAACCGGGACAGGGGGAAACACCATATATTTT CASRTGTGGNTIYF
once TRBJ1-3 - TRBV7-9 TGTGCCAGCAGCCCCCCGGGGGCAGGGACTGGAAACACCATATATTTT CASSPPGAGTGNTIYF
- TRBJ1-5 TRBD1 TRBV19 TGTGCCAGTAGTATTAGCAGGACAGGTGGTCAGCCCCAGCATTTT CASSISRTGGQPQHF
- TRBJ1-3 TRBD1 TRBV2 TGTGCCAGCAGCCACGGGGACAGGGGGTCTGGAAACACCATATATTTT CASSHGDRGSGNTIYF
few TRBJ2-7 TRBD2 TRBV29-1 TGCAGCGTCCTGGCGGCGGGGGGCGAGCAGTACTTC CSVLAAGGEQYF
many TRBJ2-7 TRBD2 TRBV7-3 TGTGCCAGCAGCTTAGGAACGGGAGGGCCCTACGAGCAGTACTTC CASSLGTGGPYEQYF
- TRBJ2-5 - TRBV12-3/TRBV12-4 TGTGCCAGCAGCCCCACGTCGACTAGAGAGACCCAGTACTTC CASSPTSTRETQYF
- TRBJ2-7 - TRBV6-5 TGTGCCAGCAGTTACAAGGGGAGCTACGAGCAGTACTTC CASSYKGSYEQYF
- TRBJ2-5 - TRBV6-1 TGTGCCAGCAGTCACCAACAGGGTCGAGAGACCCAGTACTTC CASSHQQGRETQYF
many TRBJ1-4 - TRBV7-2 TGTGCCAGCAGGAGGGGAACCCATGAAAAACTGTTTTTT CASRRGTHEKLFF
many TRBJ2-5 - TRBV7-2 TGTGCCAGCAGCCGGGCGGTCCTGGGAGAGACCCAGTACTTC CASSRAVLGETQYF
many TRBJ2-5 - TRBV28 TGTGCCAGCATGGCGGGAAGCGGTCAGACCCAGTACTTC CASMAGSGQTQYF
few TRBJ2-2 TRBD2 TRBV27 TGTGCCAGCAGTTACCGGGAGGACTGGACCGGGGAGCTGTTTTTT CASSYREDWTGELFF
- TRBJ1-1 - TRBV7-9 TGTGCCAGCAGCACTACACACGGGGGCACTGAAGCTTTCTTT CASSTTHGGTEAFF
few TRBJ1-1 TRBD1 TRBV14 TGTGCCAGCAGCCGCCCAGGACAGGGTGGGGGAGCTTTCTTT CASSRPGQGGGAFF
many TRBJ1-2 - TRBV2 TGTGCCAGCAGTGTAGTACAGGGCACCTATGGCTACACCTTC CASSVVQGTYGYTF
- TRBJ2-5 - TRBV11-3 TGTGCCAGCAGCTATCGGACAACGTACCAAGAGACCCAGTACTTC CASSYRTTYQETQYF
few TRBJ2-7 TRBD1 TRBV6-1 TGTGCCAGCACCCAACCGGGACAGGGCTACGAGCAGTACTTC CASTQPGQGYEQYF